The 21 T cell receptor beta chains presented below share a single source sample, sequenced in a study of T cell clonality in common variable immunodeficiency (dated by TCRdb to the mid-2010s). Library construction relied on the immunoSEQ multiplex PCR assay. TCRdb carries this immuneACCESS record with in-frame sequences only. Its versions omit some clonotypes, under half of them owing to an unresolved V gene in the studies checked, with the rest unexplained. This sample has roughly 55,000 clones, none of them a singleton. Roughly 5.3% of the sample belongs to the ten largest clones. The sequenced material came from peripheral blood mononuclear cells. These receptors were taken from a person aged 18-70 years in good health.

Turning to this clone: The sequence runs out 3 residues before the end of the CDR3; the remainder is reconstructed from the germline J gene. The chain is built from TRBV19 and TRBJ1-2; perhaps TRBD1 as D (5 bases). The ends were cut back, 5 bases at V and 2 bases at J, with 15 bases in the middle. The CDR3 covers 15 residues. The germline CDR1 and CDR2 sequences are LNHDA and SQIVND (reference sequence). The CDR3 here is CASSADRAVNYGYTF. The DNA read from the CDR3 is TGTGCCAGTAGTGCCGACAGAGCAGTCAACTATGGC.

The sample holds many counts of this clone. Sequencing ends 3 residues short of the CDR3 end; the germline J gene provides the rest. The V and J genes are TRBV12-3 or TRBV12-4 and TRBJ1-3, with TRBD1 matching 8 bases. Trimming cost V 4 bases and J 4 bases; bases outside gene matches: 3. CDR3 length equals 14 residues. The CDR3 sequence: CASSWGTGGNTIYF. The part of the CDR3 DNA that was read is TGTGCCAGCAGTTGGGGGACAGGAGGAAACACC.

This clone was seen at least ten times. The read gets to within 3 residues of the CDR3 end, and the germline J gene fills in the rest. The gene calls are TRBV10-3 and TRBJ2-1; 11 positions match TRBD2. This CDR3 has 13 residues. Germline V gene lookup returns CDR1 ENHRY and CDR2 SYGVKD. V dropped 10 bases and J dropped 4; count of bases not matched to a gene: 3. The CDR3 DNA, read in part, is TGTGCCACGGGACTAGCGGAGTACAATGAG. Translating it yields CATGLAEYNE. The whole CDR3 protein is CATGLAEYNEQFF.

The table lists this clone with many counts. The read ends 3 residues early relative to the CDR3; the germline J gene fills the gap. V and J are TRBV28 and TRBJ2-1; 7 bases align to TRBD2. J gave up 7 bases and V 3 bases, and 18 bases lay outside the gene matches. CDR1 is MDHEN, CDR2 SYDVKM, per germline. The CDR3 runs to 18 residues. CDR3 residues: CASSFPTAGLRIGNEQFF. The CDR3 bases that were read are TGTGCCAGCAGTTTCCCCACGGCGGGACTACGGATTGGGAATGAG. The whole variable domain, remainder taken from reference TRBV28 and TRBJ2-1, is DVKVTQSSRYLVKRTGEKVFLECVQDMDHENMFWYRQDPGLGLRLIYFSYDVKMKEKGDIPEGYSVSREKKERFSLILESASTNQTSMYLCASSFPTAGLRIGNEQFFGPGTRLTVL.

The sample holds many counts of this clone. The read terminates 3 residues before the CDR3 end, so the remaining end is supplied by the germline J gene. V usage is TRBV7-2 and J usage is TRBJ2-3, with unresolved D. V was pared by 4 bases and J by 2 bases, with 4 bases between. Germline CDR1 reads SGHTA; CDR2 reads FQGNSA. The CDR3 runs to 12 residues. The CDR3 is CASSSYTDTQYF. CDR3 DNA (partial): TGTGCCAGCAGCTCCTACACAGATACG.

Ten or more counts support this clone. Read sequence stops 3 residues before the CDR3 end, and the germline J gene provides the missing end. The chain uses TRBV5-1 and TRBJ2-1, with D possibly TRBD1 on 6 matching bases. Trimming removed 2 bases from V and 2 bases from J, with 11 bases in between. The CDR3 is 15 residues long. The germline V gene encodes CDR1 SGHRS and CDR2 YFSETQ. CDR3 sequence reads: CASSLGDTAYNEQFF. The part of the CDR3 DNA that was read is TGCGCCAGCAGCTTAGGGGACACGGCCTACAATGAG.

This clone was observed many times. Coverage ceases 3 residues before the CDR3 finishes, and the germline J gene fills in the end. V gene TRBV20-1 combines with J gene TRBJ1-5; 7 nucleotides line up with TRBD1. J gave up 6 bases and V 1 base, and 3 bases lay outside the gene matches. Germline CDR1 is DFQATT and CDR2 is SNEGSKA (reference sequence). CDR3 length equals 13 residues. The CDR3 loop reads CSARGQGPQPQHF. CDR3 DNA, as far as it was read: TGCAGTGCTAGAGGACAGGGTCCTCAGCCC.

This clone was picked up many times. The CDR3 is cut off 3 residues early in the read; its end comes from the germline J gene. The chain combines TRBV20-1 with TRBJ2-3; D gene unclear. V shed 2 bases and J shed 0 bases, with 12 bases lying between them. CDR1 is DFQATT, CDR2 SNEGSKA, per germline (reference sequence). This CDR3 has 15 residues. The covered CDR3 bases are TGCAGTGCTAGACCACGACTTCTTAGCACAGATACG. Translation gives CSARPRLLSTDT. The whole CDR3 reads CSARPRLLSTDTQYF.

This clone was detected many times. Sequencing ends 3 residues short of the CDR3 end; the germline J gene provides the rest. J is TRBJ2-2 and V is TRBV20-1, with TRBD2 matching 10 bases. The CDR3 is 15 amino acids. Per the germline V gene, CDR1 is DFQATT and CDR2 is SNEGSKA (reference sequence). The junction had 2 bases not matched to a gene; V was cut back by 1 base and J by 3 bases. CDR3 sequence reads: CSARGGTSDTGELFF. Incomplete CDR3 DNA: TGCAGTGCTAGAGGAGGGACTAGCGACACCGGGGAG.

This clone has a count of ten or more. The observed sequence ends 3 residues before the CDR3 terminus, with the missing tail filled in from the germline J gene. The chain employs TRBV6-2 or TRBV6-3 and TRBJ1-2, with D uncertain. Germline assignment: CDR1 MNHEY and CDR2 SVGEGT. With 2 bases removed from V and 2 bases from J, the gap between germline ends came to 6 bases. This CDR3 is 13 amino acids long. The CDR3 sequence: CASSYNGNYGYTF. The covered CDR3 bases are TGTGCCAGCAGTTACAACGGGAACTATGGC.

There are many counts of this clone. Coverage ceases 3 residues before the CDR3 finishes, and the germline J gene fills in the end. V is TRBV6-2 or TRBV6-3 and J is TRBJ1-1; 10 bases are a match to TRBD1. CDR1 and CDR2 (germline): MNHEY, SVGEGT. Trimming cost V 5 bases and J 7 bases; bases outside gene matches: 4. The CDR3 length is 13 residues. CDR3 region: CASSRDRGFEAFF. The sequenced part of the CDR3 DNA is TGTGCCAGCAGTAGGGACAGGGGTTTTGAA.

This clone was seen at least ten times. The CDR3 goes on 3 residues after the read ends, and that part is filled in from the germline J gene. The chain recombines TRBV15 with TRBJ2-4, with 9 bases fitting TRBD2. This CDR3 is built from 18 residues. Germline V gives CDR1 LNHNV, CDR2 YYDKDF (reference sequence). The V segment lost 0 bases and the J segment 0 bases; nucleotides outside the gene matches: 6. Partial CDR3 DNA: TGTGCCACCAGCAGAGATTCCCTAGCGGGACTAGCCAAAAACATT. Its protein is CATSRDSLAGLAKNI. The full CDR3 reads CATSRDSLAGLAKNIQYF.

This clone showed up many times. The CDR3 region is CASSPRGTSGNEQFF. The DNA read from the CDR3 is TGTGCCAGCTCACCTCGAGGGACTAGCGGCAATGAG. This chain links TRBV18 with TRBJ2-1; TRBD2 aligns across 11 bases. The CDR3 extends 3 residues past the end of the read, so its final part is completed from the germline J gene. The V segment lost 3 bases and the J segment 6 bases; nucleotides outside the gene matches: 4. The CDR3 totals 15 residues. Germline loops: CDR1 KGHSH, CDR2 LQKENI.

At least ten counts were recorded for this clone. The DNA ends 3 residues before the CDR3 does, and the rest of the CDR3 is filled in from the germline J gene. The chain recombines TRBV28 with TRBJ2-5, with TRBD1 identical over 7 bases. The length of the CDR3 is 17 residues. V was pared by 6 bases and J by 2 bases, with 15 bases of the junction left unmatched. Per the germline V gene, CDR1 is MDHEN and CDR2 is SYDVKM. The CDR3 bases that were read are TGTGCCAGCAGCTACCCCGTCGACAGGGTTCGGCAAGAGACC. Translation: CASSYPVDRVRQET. The CDR3 as a whole reads CASSYPVDRVRQETQYF.

There are many counts of this clone. The read terminates 3 residues before the CDR3 end, so the remaining end is supplied by the germline J gene. V is TRBV20-1 and J is TRBJ1-1, with D uncertain. V was trimmed by 3 bases and J by 3 bases, leaving 11 bases between them. The CDR3 spans 13 residues. Germline V gene data show CDR1 as DFQATT and CDR2 as SNEGSKA (reference sequence). The CDR3 spells CSASKGADTEAFF. The CDR3 bases that were read are TGCAGTGCTAGTAAGGGTGCCGACACTGAA.

In this sample, this clone turned up many times. The read ends 3 residues early relative to the CDR3; the germline J gene fills the gap. The chain links TRBV7-8 to TRBJ2-6; 7 positions agree with TRBD1. CDR1 and CDR2 (germline): SGHVS, FQNEAQ. V shed 4 bases, J shed 0 bases, and the junction held 9 bases outside the gene matches. The CDR3 has 18 amino acids. The DNA read from the CDR3 is TGTGCCAGCAGCTCCCGGGACAGTCAATACTCTGGGGCCAACGTC. It specifies CASSSRDSQYSGANV. The entire CDR3 protein is CASSSRDSQYSGANVLTF.

This clone was counted ten times or more. The CDR3 region is CSAATGTRFESDTQYF. The sequenced part of the CDR3 DNA is TGCAGTGCAGCTACCGGGACTCGTTTTGAATCAGATACG. This sequence joins TRBV20-1 and TRBJ2-3, with D possibly TRBD2 on 6 matching bases. The read comes to an end 3 residues before the CDR3 does, leaving the germline J gene to fill in the end. Germline V gene lookup returns CDR1 DFQATT and CDR2 SNEGSKA (reference sequence). Trimming cost V 6 bases and J 4 bases, with 23 bases left between them. The CDR3 has 16 residues.

This clone was seen ten or more times. The read is 3 residues too short to cover the CDR3 end, so that end is filled in from the germline J gene. This chain uses TRBV14 with TRBJ2-7; 10 bases map to TRBD1. With 1 base clipped from V and 3 bases from J, the junction kept 9 bases outside the gene matches. CDR3 length: 17 residues. The germline CDR1 and CDR2 sequences are SGHDN and FVKESK. The CDR3 protein is CASSQGGWRDRGYEQYF. The CDR3 DNA, read in part, is TGTGCCAGCAGCCAAGGGGGATGGAGGGACAGGGGCTACGAG.

This clone has a count of ten or more. The CDR3 end lies 3 residues beyond the end of the read and is filled in from the germline J gene. This chain links TRBV19 with TRBJ1-5, with TRBD1 identical over 7 bases. Germline loops: CDR1 LNHDA, CDR2 SQIVND (reference sequence). This CDR3 has 15 amino acids. Unmatched junction bases numbered 5, after V lost 4 bases and J lost 2 bases. CDR3 DNA, as far as it was read: TGTGCCAGTAGTAGCCTACAGGGGCGCAATCAGCCC. It specifies CASSSLQGRNQP. The entire CDR3 reads CASSSLQGRNQPQHF.

This clone has just a few counts. The read gets to within 3 residues of the CDR3 end, and the germline J gene fills in the rest. The J gene is TRBJ2-5, the V gene TRBV5-1, with TRBD1 identical over 8 bases. Unmatched junction bases numbered 10, after V lost 0 bases and J lost 3 bases. Germline CDR1 and CDR2: SGHRS and YFSETQ. The CDR3 has 17 amino acids. The DNA read from the CDR3 is TGCGCCAGCAGCTTGGGGGAAAGGACAGGGTTAAAAGAGACC. This translates into CASSLGERTGLKET. The complete CDR3 protein is CASSLGERTGLKETQYF.

This clone has a handful of counts. The CDR3 protein is CASTPGGGIAYGQYF. Partial CDR3 DNA: TGTGCCAGCACCCCCGGCGGGGGGATCGCCTATGGT. This rearrangement joins TRBV7-2 to TRBJ2-4, with 8 bases aligning to TRBD2. The observed sequence ends 3 residues before the CDR3 terminus, with the missing tail filled in from the germline J gene. This CDR3 is built from 15 residues. Germline CDR1 reads SGHTA; CDR2 reads FQGNSA.